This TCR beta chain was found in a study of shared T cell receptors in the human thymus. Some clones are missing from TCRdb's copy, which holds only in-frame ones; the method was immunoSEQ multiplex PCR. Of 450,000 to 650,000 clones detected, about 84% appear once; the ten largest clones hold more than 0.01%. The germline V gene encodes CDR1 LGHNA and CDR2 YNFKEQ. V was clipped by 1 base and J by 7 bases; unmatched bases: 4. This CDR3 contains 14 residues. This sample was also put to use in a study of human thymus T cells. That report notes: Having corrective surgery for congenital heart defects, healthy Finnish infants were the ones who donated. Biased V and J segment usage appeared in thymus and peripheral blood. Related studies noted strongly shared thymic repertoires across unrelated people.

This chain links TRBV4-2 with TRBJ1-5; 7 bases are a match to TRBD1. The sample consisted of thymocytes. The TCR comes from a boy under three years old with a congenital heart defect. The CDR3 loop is CASSQVLGGQPQHF. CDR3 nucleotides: TGTGCCAGCAGCCAAGTTTTAGGGGGCCAGCCCCAGCATTTT.